The 18 T cell receptor beta chains presented below share a single source sample, sequenced in a study of glioma-infiltrating T cells. Amplification of TCR alpha and beta CDR3 regions from RNA used iRepertoire nested multiplex PCR. TCRdb reprocessed the multiplex PCR reads with MiXCR, giving one entry per CDR3 protein. Among about 180,000 distinct CDR3 sequences listed, roughly 45% were seen once. The specimen was glioma tissue, nonneoplastic brain tissue, or PBMCs (not recorded which). The receptor source for this set is a human donor with low-grade glioma or glioblastoma, undergoing nonglioma brain surgery, or in good health (not recorded which).

This clonotype has ten or more counts. V is TRBV12-3 or TRBV12-4 and J is TRBJ2-7; D gene unclear. With 3 bases removed from V and 6 bases from J, the gap between germline ends came to 6 bases. The CDR3 runs 11 residues. CDR3 loop: CASSLRGEQYF. In nucleotides, the CDR3 is TGTGCCAGCAGTTTGAGAGGCGAGCAGTACTTC.

The V and J genes are TRBV20-1 and TRBJ2-1; TRBD2 matches 14 bases. The CDR3 extends over 15 amino acids. Trimming at V came to 8 bases and at J to 7 bases, leaving 10 bases not matched to a gene. Germline CDR1 reads DFQATT; CDR2 reads SNEGSKA (reference sequence). The CDR3, as DNA: TGCAGTCCCCAAGGACTAGCGGGAGGAGAGAATGAGCAGTTCTTC. Translating it yields CSPQGLAGGENEQFF.

This clonotype was recorded at least ten times. V is TRBV7-2 and J is TRBJ2-3; no definite D call. Trimming removed 4 bases from V and 2 bases from J, with 7 bases in between. CDR1 is SGHTA and CDR2 is FQGNSA in the germline V gene. The CDR3 spans 13 residues. The CDR3 is CASSSGFTDTQYF. The CDR3 nucleotides are TGTGCCAGCAGCTCGGGCTTCACAGATACGCAGTATTTT.

Details on this clonotype: The conserved phenylalanine or tryptophan normally closing the CDR3 is absent here, so this likely arose from a read error. The V call is TRBV27, the J call TRBJ2-1; D may be TRBD2 (6 bases). The germline V gene has CDR1 MNHEY and CDR2 SMNVEV (reference sequence). This CDR3 is 16 amino acids long. V lost 10 bases and J 0 bases, leaving 19 bases between the germline ends. The CDR3 sequence: CAILSSWDFSYNEQFL. The CDR3 coding sequence is TGTGCCATTTTATCATCGTGGGACTTCTCCTACAATGAGCAGTTCCTC.

Comments on this clonotype: One base away lies a much larger clone, so this may be a sequencing read error. This chain uses TRBV7-9 with TRBJ2-5; no firm D call. This CDR3 region has 14 residues. Per germline, CDR1 SEHNR and CDR2 FQNEAQ (reference sequence). The CDR3: CASSFDRYQGTQYF. As DNA, the CDR3 is TGTGCCAGCAGCTTTGATAGATACCAAGGGACCCAGTACTTC.

V and J are TRBV7-9 and TRBJ2-7; D call uncertain. Germline CDR1 reads SEHNR; CDR2 reads FQNEAQ (reference sequence). The CDR3 is 12 amino acids. Trimming removed 1 base from V and 5 bases from J, with 6 bases in between. As DNA, the CDR3 is TGTGCCAGCAGCTTAGGGGTAGACGAGCAGTACTTC. Translation: CASSLGVDEQYF. Together with reference TRBV7-9 and TRBJ2-7, the CDR3 gives the full variable domain: DTGVSQNPRHKITKRGQNVTFRCDPISEHNRLYWYRQTLGQGPEFLTYFQNEAQLEKSRLLSDRFSAERPKGSFSTLEIQRTEQGDSAMYLCASSLGVDEQYFGPGTRLTVT.

This clonotype was observed at least ten times. The chain uses TRBV28 and TRBJ1-1; D gene uncertain. The V and J ends lost 7 bases and 3 bases respectively, with 15 bases between them. CDR1 and CDR2 (germline): MDHEN, SYDVKM. The length of the CDR3 is 14 residues. The CDR3 DNA reads TGTGCCAGCATCGGTGGAGTCGTTTACACTGAAGCTTTCTTT. Amino acids: CASIGGVVYTEAFF. The whole variable domain, filled in from reference TRBV28 and TRBJ1-1, reads DVKVTQSSRYLVKRTGEKVFLECVQDMDHENMFWYRQDPGLGLRLIYFSYDVKMKEKGDIPEGYSVSREKKERFSLILESASTNQTSMYLCASIGGVVYTEAFFGQGTRLTVV.

This clonotype has more than one count but fewer than ten. The chain carries TRBV3-1 and TRBJ2-1; D tentatively reads TRBD1 or TRBD2 (5 bases each). Germline V gene data show CDR1 as LGHDT and CDR2 as YNNKEL (reference sequence). This CDR3 is built from 15 residues. V lost 5 bases and J 7 bases, leaving 18 bases between the germline ends. This chain's CDR3 is CASSRDPGSENEQFF. CDR3 nucleotides: TGTGCCAGCAGCAGGGACCCCGGGTCGGAGAATGAGCAGTTCTTC.

This clonotype showed up just once. One junction end disagrees with the germline gene, perhaps due to a read error. The rearrangement joins TRBV7-3 to TRBJ2-1; the D gene is possibly TRBD2 (6 bases). CDR1 and CDR2 (germline): SGHTA, FQGTGA. The CDR3 runs to 16 residues. DNA for the CDR3: TGCGCCAGCAGCCCCCGGACGGGGGTAACCTACAATGAGCAGTTCTTC. Protein: CASSPRTGVTYNEQFF.

In regard to this clonotype: One base away lies a much larger clone, so this may be a sequencing read error. The chain uses TRBV6-6 and TRBJ2-2; the match to TRBD1 covers 7 bases. Germline values: CDR1 MNHNY, CDR2 SVGAGI (reference sequence). The CDR3 sequence is 13 residues long. The J segment lost 5 bases and the V segment lost 7 bases, leaving 4 bases of the junction unmatched. The CDR3 is CASTQTGTGELFF. CDR3 coding DNA: TGTGCCAGCACCCAGACAGGGACCGGGGAGCTGTTTTTT.

This clonotype is medium-sized. The chain uses TRBV28 and TRBJ2-1; TRBD2 agrees at 10 bases. J gave up 6 bases and V 6 bases, and 8 bases lay outside the gene matches. Germline V gene lookup returns CDR1 MDHEN and CDR2 SYDVKM. CDR3 length equals 15 residues. DNA for the CDR3: TGTGCCAGCAGAGTAGAAGCGGGAGGGCGCAATGAGCAGTTCTTC. It translates to CASRVEAGGRNEQFF. The entire variable domain, with the rest obtained from reference TRBV28 and TRBJ2-1, is as follows: DVKVTQSSRYLVKRTGEKVFLECVQDMDHENMFWYRQDPGLGLRLIYFSYDVKMKEKGDIPEGYSVSREKKERFSLILESASTNQTSMYLCASRVEAGGRNEQFFGPGTRLTVL.

With regard to this clonotype: This could be a read error, since a much larger clone is one nucleotide away. Since the CDR3 does not end with the conserved phenylalanine or tryptophan, this likely comes from a read error. The chain employs TRBV15 and TRBJ2-5; 7 bases agree with TRBD2. Germline CDR1 reads LNHNV; CDR2 reads YYDKDF (reference sequence). The ends lost 1 base at V and 3 bases at J; junction bases unmatched: 2. The CDR3 contains 14 residues. The CDR3: CATSRVLAEETQYY. CDR3 in DNA: TGTGCCACCAGCAGAGTCCTAGCGGAAGAGACCCAGTACTAC.

Concerning this clonotype: A clone one base away is much larger, so this may be a read error. The chain carries TRBV7-2 and TRBJ2-1; D perhaps matches TRBD2 (6 bases). V was shortened by 5 bases and J by 5 bases, with 16 bases between the two germline ends. This CDR3 spans 15 amino acids. Germline V CDR1 and CDR2: SGHTA, FQGNSA. CDR3 in DNA: TGTGCCAGCAGCCTAAGAGGGACTGGGAACAATGAGCAGTTCTTC. The encoded protein is CASSLRGTGNNEQFF.

The table lists this clonotype with many counts. V usage is TRBV14 and J usage is TRBJ1-1, with D possibly TRBD1 on 5 matching bases. Trimming took off 2 bases at V and 2 bases at J, with 12 bases between the two ends. The CDR3 extends over 15 amino acids. CDR1 and CDR2 (germline): SGHDN, FVKESK. The CDR3 DNA sequence: TGTGCCAGCAGCCAATTGGACAACATAAACACTGAAGCTTTCTTT. Residues: CASSQLDNINTEAFF. The variable domain in full, with the rest retrieved from reference TRBV14 and TRBJ1-1, is EAGVTQFPSHSVIEKGQTVTLRCDPISGHDNLYWYRRVMGKEIKFLLHFVKESKQDESGMPNNRFLAERTGGTYSTLKVQPAELEDSGVYFCASSQLDNINTEAFFGQGTRLTVV.

The sample holds many counts of this clonotype. V and J are TRBV7-2 and TRBJ2-7, with no clear D. CDR3 size: 14 residues. V lost 3 bases, J lost 5 bases, and 14 bases lay in between. CDR1 and CDR2 (germline): SGHTA, FQGNSA. The CDR3 region has the DNA TGTGCCAGCAGCTTGTTGTTAGGCAGCCACGAGCAGTACTTC. Translated, it gives CASSLLLGSHEQYF.

Comment on this clonotype: This CDR3 fails to terminate in the conserved phenylalanine or tryptophan, so it likely reflects a read error. The chain is built from TRBV11-2 and TRBJ1-2; D uncertain. CDR3 length equals 13 residues. Germline V gene data show CDR1 as SGHAT and CDR2 as FQNNGV. Trimming took off 0 bases at V and 8 bases at J, with 10 bases between the two ends. The CDR3 here is CASSLDSVGGYTS. The CDR3 bases are TGTGCCAGCAGCTTAGATAGTGTAGGAGGCTACACCTCC.

This clonotype was seen many times. This chain links TRBV6-1 with TRBJ2-7; unclear D gene. V lost 8 bases and J 5 bases, leaving 13 bases between the germline ends. There are 12 residues in the CDR3. CDR1 is MNHNS and CDR2 is SASEGT in the germline V gene. The DNA of the CDR3 is TGTGCCAGCTCCCCGGGTCCCCACGAGCAGTACTTC. Its protein product is CASSPGPHEQYF.

This sequence joins TRBV5-1 and TRBJ2-3; TRBD2 is a possible D gene (6 bases). V was shortened by 0 bases and J by 2 bases, with 10 bases between the two germline ends. Germline CDR1 reads SGHRS; CDR2 reads YFSETQ. The CDR3 consists of 15 residues. CDR3 coding DNA: TGCGCCAGCAGCTTGGAGGAGGGAACCACAGATACGCAGTATTTT. Amino acids: CASSLEEGTTDTQYF.